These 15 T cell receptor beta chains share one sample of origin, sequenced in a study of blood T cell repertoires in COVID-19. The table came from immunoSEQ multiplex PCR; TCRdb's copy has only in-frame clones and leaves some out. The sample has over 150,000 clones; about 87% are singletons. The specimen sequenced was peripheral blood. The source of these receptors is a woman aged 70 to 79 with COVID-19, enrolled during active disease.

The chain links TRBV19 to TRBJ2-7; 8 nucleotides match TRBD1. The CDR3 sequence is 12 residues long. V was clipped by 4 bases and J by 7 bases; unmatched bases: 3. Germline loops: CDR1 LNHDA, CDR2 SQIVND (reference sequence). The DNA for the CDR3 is TGTGCCAGTAGTAACGACAGGGGAGAGCAGTACTTC. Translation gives CASSNDRGEQYF.

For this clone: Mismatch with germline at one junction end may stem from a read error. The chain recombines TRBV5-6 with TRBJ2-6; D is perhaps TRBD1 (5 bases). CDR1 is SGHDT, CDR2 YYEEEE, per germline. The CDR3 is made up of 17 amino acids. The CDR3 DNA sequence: TGTGCCAGCAGTTTGGGGTCTGGGGCGTACGGGGCCAACGTCCTGACTTTC. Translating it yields CASSLGSGAYGANVLTF.

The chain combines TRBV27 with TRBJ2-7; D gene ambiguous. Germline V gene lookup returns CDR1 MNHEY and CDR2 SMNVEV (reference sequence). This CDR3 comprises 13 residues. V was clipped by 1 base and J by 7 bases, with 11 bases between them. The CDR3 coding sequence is TGTGCCAGCAGTTTATTCCAGCTCGGGGAGCAGTACTTC. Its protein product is CASSLFQLGEQYF.

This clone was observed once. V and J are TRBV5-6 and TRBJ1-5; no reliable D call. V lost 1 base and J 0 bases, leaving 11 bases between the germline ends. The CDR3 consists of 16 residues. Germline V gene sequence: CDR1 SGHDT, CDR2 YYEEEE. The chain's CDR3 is CASSLFRLGSNQPQHF. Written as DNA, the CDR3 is TGTGCCAGCAGCTTGTTCAGACTCGGTAGCAATCAGCCCCAGCATTTT.

In DNA form, the CDR3 reads TGCGCCAGCAGCCAACCAGACAGGGGGCAGGGGGAGACCCAGTACTTC. Its translation: CASSQPDRGQGETQYF. The chain is built from TRBV4-1 and TRBJ2-5, with 10 bases that match TRBD1. From germline, CDR1 is MGHRA and CDR2 YSYEKL. V lost 2 bases to trimming and J lost 5 bases; unmatched junction nucleotides: 8. The CDR3 extends over 16 amino acids.

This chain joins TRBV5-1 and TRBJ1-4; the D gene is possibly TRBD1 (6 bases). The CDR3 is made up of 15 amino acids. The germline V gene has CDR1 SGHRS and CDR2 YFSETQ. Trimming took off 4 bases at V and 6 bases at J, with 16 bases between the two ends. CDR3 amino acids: CASSPYGTPDEKLFF. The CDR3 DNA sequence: TGCGCCAGCAGCCCCTACGGGACACCGGATGAAAAACTGTTTTTT.

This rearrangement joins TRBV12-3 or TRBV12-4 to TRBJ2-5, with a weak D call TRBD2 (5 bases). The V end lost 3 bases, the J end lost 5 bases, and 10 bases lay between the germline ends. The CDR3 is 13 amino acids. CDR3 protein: CASSFQRGETQYF. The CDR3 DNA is TGTGCCAGCAGTTTCCAACGGGGTGAGACCCAGTACTTC.

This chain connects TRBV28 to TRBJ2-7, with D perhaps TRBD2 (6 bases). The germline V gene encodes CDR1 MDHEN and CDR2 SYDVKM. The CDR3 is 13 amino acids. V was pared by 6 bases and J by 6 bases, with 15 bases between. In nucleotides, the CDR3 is TGTGCCAGCAGGGAGCGGGTTCACCGCGAGCAGTACTTC. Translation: CASRERVHREQYF. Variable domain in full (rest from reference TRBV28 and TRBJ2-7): DVKVTQSSRYLVKRTGEKVFLECVQDMDHENMFWYRQDPGLGLRLIYFSYDVKMKEKGDIPEGYSVSREKKERFSLILESASTNQTSMYLCASRERVHREQYFGPGTRLTVT.

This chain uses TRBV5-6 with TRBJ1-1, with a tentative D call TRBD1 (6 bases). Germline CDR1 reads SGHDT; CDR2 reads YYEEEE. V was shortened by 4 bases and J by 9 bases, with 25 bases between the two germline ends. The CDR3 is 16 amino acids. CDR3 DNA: TGTGCCAGCAGCCGCGACAGGATGACCGCAGTAGGGAAAGCTTTCTTT. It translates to CASSRDRMTAVGKAFF.

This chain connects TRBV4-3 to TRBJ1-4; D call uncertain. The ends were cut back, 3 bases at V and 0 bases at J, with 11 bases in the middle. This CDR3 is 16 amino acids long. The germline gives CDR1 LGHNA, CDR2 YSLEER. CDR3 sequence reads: CASSHNSPATNEKLFF. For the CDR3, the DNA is TGCGCCAGCAGCCACAATAGCCCTGCAACTAATGAAAAACTGTTTTTT.

In DNA form, the CDR3 reads TGTGCCTGGAGTGGACAGGAAATGAACACTGAAGCTTTCTTT. This sequence encodes CAWSGQEMNTEAFF. V usage is TRBV30 and J usage is TRBJ1-1, with D perhaps matching TRBD1 (6 bases). Trimming stripped 1 base from V and 0 bases from J, with 9 bases between. This CDR3 comprises 14 residues. Germline CDR1 reads GTSNPN; CDR2 reads SVGIG (reference sequence).

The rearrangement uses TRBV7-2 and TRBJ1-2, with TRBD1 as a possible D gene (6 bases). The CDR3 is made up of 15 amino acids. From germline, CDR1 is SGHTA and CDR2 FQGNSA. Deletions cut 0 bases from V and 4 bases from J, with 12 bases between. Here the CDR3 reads CASSLAPGEGYGYTF. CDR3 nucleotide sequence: TGTGCCAGCAGCTTAGCGCCAGGGGAGGGCTATGGCTACACCTTC.

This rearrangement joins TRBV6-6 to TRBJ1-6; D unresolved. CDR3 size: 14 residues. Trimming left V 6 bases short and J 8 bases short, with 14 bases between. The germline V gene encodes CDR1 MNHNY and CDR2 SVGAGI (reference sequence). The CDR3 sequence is CASSRERKDSPLHF. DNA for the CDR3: TGTGCCAGCAGCCGGGAGCGCAAGGATTCACCCCTCCACTTT.

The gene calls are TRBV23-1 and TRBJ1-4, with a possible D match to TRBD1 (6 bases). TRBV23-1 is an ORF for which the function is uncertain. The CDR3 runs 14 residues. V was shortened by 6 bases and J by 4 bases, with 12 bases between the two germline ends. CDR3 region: CASRGQPFNEKLFF. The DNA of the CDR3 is TGCGCCAGCAGAGGACAGCCGTTTAATGAAAAACTGTTTTTT.

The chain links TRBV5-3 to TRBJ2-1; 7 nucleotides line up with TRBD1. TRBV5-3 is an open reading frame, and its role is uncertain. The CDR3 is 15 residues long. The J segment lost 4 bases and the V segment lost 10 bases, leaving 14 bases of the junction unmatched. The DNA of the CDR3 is TGTGCCGCTCCAGACAGGGCTGGACGTTACAATGAGCAGTTCTTC. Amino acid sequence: CAAPDRAGRYNEQFF.